The entry below describes one TCR beta chain. Antigen unknown. This sample was included in a study of cytomegalovirus exposure and HLA in healthy donors. Study-wide findings and caveats: Despite most TCR sequences being rare, some public TCRs occurred in many donors.

Produced via immunoSEQ multiplex PCR; TCRdb's table is partial and in-frame only. The sample holds about 110,000 clones, roughly 95% seen once. Trimming removed 2 bases at V and 2 bases at J, with 15 bases between. This CDR3 contains 17 residues. Germline V gene data show CDR1 as SGHAT and CDR2 as FQNNGV. This chain uses TRBV11-2 with TRBJ1-4, with D tentatively TRBD1 (5 bases). The clonotype comes from a woman aged 18 to 35 in good health and CMV-seronegative. The sample comprised PBMCs. The CDR3 bases are TGTGCCAGCAGCTTAAGGCGGGGGGAGGGGACTAATGAAAAACTGTTTTTT. It is translated as CASSLRRGEGTNEKLFF.